This TCR beta chain was recovered during a study of long-term antiretroviral therapy in people with HIV. The CDR3 length is 14 residues. Germline CDR1 MRHNA, CDR2 SNTAGT. Trimming cost V 4 bases and J 4 bases, with 12 bases left between them. The authors ran the immunoSEQ assay, v3.0, at survey level. The assay was immunoSEQ multiplex PCR, and TCRdb's table has in-frame clones only and misses some. The sample lists about 24,000 clones, 85% to 95% occurring once. The source of this sequence is a woman aged 45-65 years with HIV. The sequencing here drew on unsorted PBMCs, taken roughly 5 years after starting antiretroviral therapy. The chain uses TRBV6-4 and TRBJ2-3, with D unresolved. The CDR3 loop reads CASSVSPGADTQYF. The CDR3 nucleotides are TGTGCCAGCAGTGTTTCCCCTGGGGCAGATACGCAGTATTTT.